The T cell receptor (beta chain) under discussion was sequenced for a study of blood T cell repertoires in COVID-19. For the study at large: Whether acute or convalescent, the COVID-19 samples came from the United States, Italy and Spain. The analysed material was cDNA or gDNA that came from T cells, B-cell-depleted T cells, or PBMCs.

In the authors' methods: For nucleated cells, counts were estimated from reference gene primer amplification. Measured with immunoSEQ multiplex PCR; TCRdb has only the in-frame clones, and not every one. That table is the source of V, J and clone size, and D and trimming were worked out from the DNA. The table lists about 250,000 clones, about 88% of them singletons. V lost 1 base to trimming and J lost 3 bases; unmatched junction nucleotides: 1. Germline CDR1 is KGHDR and CDR2 is SFDVKD. The CDR3 has 16 amino acids. Sequenced material: peripheral blood. The source of this sequence is a woman in her thirties or forties who had recovered from COVID-19. The chain couples TRBV24-1 to TRBJ2-7; 14 positions match TRBD2. CDR3 in amino acids: CATSDFGTSGSYEQYF. In DNA, the CDR3 is TGTGCCACCAGTGATTTTGGGACTAGCGGGAGCTACGAGCAGTACTTC.